This T cell receptor beta chain was recorded in a study of human T cells and chemical hapten exposure. Study-level information: TCR yields per sample varied, mainly owing to small pooled library volume differences.

One entry per CDR3 protein, called by TCRdb with MiXCR from the RACE reads. Here the sample spans roughly 120,000 distinct CDR3 sequences, around 10% being singletons. This sample's time point: patch test 1, 2 weeks after DPC sensitization. Treatment denoted: therapeutic diphenylcyclopropenone sensitization with weekly scalp DPC. Sample donors consisted of patients with alopecia, aged 18 to 70 years, who were suitable for DPC. Blood, whole and unfractionated, served as the source for total RNA extraction. CDR1 is SGDLS and CDR2 is YYNGEE in the germline V gene. V was clipped by 3 bases and J by 7 bases; unmatched bases: 11. CDR3 length: 15 amino acids.

The clonotype originates from a woman between 45 and 60 years old with alopecia areata. Some clones in this sample may be carry-over from other donors' samples. This specimen consisted of whole blood, obtained in connection with sensitization to the hapten diphenylcyclopropenone (DPC). The chain joins TRBV9 to TRBJ1-2; 8 nucleotides align to TRBD1. The CDR3, as DNA: TGTGCCAGCAGCGCGAAGGGTTCAGGGGGCTTTGGCTACACCTTC. It translates to CASSAKGSGGFGYTF.